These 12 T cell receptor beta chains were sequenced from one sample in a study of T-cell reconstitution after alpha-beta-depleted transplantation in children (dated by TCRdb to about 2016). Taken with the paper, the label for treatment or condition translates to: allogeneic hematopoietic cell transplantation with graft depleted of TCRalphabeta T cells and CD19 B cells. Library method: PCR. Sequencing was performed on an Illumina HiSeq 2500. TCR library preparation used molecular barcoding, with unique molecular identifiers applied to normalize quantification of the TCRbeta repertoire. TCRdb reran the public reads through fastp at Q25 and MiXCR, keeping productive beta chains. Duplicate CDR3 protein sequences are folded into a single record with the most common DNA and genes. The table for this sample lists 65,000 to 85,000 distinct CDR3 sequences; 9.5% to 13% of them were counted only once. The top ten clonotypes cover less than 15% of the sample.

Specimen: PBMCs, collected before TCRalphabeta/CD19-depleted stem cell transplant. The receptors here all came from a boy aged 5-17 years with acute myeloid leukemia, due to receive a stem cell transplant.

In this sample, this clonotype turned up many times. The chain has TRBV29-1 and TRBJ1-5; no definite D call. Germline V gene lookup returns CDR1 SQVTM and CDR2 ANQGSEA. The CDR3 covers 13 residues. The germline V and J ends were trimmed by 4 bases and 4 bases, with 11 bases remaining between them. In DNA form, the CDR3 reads TGCAGCGTTGGTCAACTCGGGAATCAGCCCCAGCATTTT. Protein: CSVGQLGNQPQHF.

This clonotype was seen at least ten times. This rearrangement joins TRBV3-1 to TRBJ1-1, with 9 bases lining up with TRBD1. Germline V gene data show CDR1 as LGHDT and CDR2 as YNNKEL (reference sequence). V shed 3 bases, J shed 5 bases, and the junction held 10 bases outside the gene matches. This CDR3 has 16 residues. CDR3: CASSQLQGAGKTEAFF. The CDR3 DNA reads TGTGCCAGCAGCCAGCTACAGGGGGCAGGAAAGACTGAAGCTTTCTTT.

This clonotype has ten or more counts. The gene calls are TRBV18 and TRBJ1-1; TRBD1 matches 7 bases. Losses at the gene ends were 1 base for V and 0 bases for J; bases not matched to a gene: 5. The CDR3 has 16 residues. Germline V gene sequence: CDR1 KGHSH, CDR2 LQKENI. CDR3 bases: TGTGCCAGCTCACCACGTACGACAGGGCTGAACACTGAAGCTTTCTTT. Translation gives CASSPRTTGLNTEAFF.

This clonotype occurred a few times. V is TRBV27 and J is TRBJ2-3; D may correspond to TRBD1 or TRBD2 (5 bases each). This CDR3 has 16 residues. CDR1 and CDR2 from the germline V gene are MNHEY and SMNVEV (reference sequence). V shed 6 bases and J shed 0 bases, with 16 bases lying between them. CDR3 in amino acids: CASRIGWGSSTDTQYF. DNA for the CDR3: TGTGCCAGCAGAATTGGGTGGGGGTCTAGCACAGATACGCAGTATTTT.

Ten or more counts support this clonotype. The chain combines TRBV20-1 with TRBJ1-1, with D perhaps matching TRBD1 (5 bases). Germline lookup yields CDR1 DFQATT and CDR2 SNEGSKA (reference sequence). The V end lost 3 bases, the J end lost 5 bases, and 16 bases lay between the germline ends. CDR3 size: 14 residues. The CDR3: CSASIGTGGTEAFF. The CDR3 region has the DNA TGCAGTGCTAGTATAGGTACAGGAGGTACTGAAGCTTTCTTT.

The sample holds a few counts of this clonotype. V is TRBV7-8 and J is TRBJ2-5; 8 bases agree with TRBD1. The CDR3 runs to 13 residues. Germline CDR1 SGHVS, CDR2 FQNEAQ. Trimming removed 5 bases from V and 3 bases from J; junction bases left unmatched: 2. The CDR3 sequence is CASSRTGKETQYF. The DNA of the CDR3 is TGTGCCAGCAGCCGGACAGGGAAAGAGACCCAGTACTTC.

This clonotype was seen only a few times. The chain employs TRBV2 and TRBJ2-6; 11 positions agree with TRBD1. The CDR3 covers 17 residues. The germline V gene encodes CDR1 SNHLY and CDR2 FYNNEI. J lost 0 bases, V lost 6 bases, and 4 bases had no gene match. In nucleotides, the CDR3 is TGTGCCAGCAGACCCGGGACAGGGGGCTCTGGGGCCAACGTCCTGACTTTC. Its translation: CASRPGTGGSGANVLTF. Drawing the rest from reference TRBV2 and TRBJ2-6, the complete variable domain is EPEVTQTPSHQVTQMGQEVILRCVPISNHLYFYWYRQILGQKVEFLVSFYNNEISEKSEIFDDQFSVERPDGSNFTLKIRSTKLEDSAMYFCASRPGTGGSGANVLTFGAGSRLTVL.

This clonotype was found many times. As DNA, the CDR3 is TGCGCCAGCAGCTTGGTCCGGGCTACAGATACGCAGTATTTT. Its protein product is CASSLVRATDTQYF. V is TRBV5-1 and J is TRBJ2-3; no reliable D call. This CDR3 region has 14 residues. V lost 0 bases and J 3 bases, leaving 8 bases between the germline ends. Germline loops: CDR1 SGHRS, CDR2 YFSETQ.

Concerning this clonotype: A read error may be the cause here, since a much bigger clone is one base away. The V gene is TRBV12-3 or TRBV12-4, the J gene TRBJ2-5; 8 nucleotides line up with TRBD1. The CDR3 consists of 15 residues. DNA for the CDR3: TGTACCAGCAGTTCCCGGGACAGGTTCCAAGAGACCCAGTACTTC. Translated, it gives CTSSSRDRFQETQYF.

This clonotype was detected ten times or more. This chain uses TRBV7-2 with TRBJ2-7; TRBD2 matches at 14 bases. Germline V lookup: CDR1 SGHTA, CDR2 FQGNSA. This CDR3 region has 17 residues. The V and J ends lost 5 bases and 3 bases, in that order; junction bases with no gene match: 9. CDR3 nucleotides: TGTGCCAGCAGCGCCCGGACTAGCGGGAGGCCCCGCTACGAGCAGTACTTC. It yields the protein CASSARTSGRPRYEQYF.

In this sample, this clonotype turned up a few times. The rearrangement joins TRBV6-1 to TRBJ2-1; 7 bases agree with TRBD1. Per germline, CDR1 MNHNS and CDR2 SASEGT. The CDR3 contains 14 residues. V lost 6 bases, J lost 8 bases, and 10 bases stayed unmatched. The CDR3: CASRTAGGKDEQFF. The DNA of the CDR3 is TGTGCCAGCAGGACAGCAGGGGGTAAGGATGAGCAGTTCTTC.

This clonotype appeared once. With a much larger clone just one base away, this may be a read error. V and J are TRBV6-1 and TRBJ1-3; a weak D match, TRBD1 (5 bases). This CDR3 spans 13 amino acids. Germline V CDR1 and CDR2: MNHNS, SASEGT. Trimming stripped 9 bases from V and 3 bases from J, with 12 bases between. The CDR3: CASARGFGNTIYF. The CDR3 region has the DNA TGTGCCAGTGCAAGGGGATTTGGAAACACCATATATTTT.